These 21 T cell receptor beta chains originate from one sample sequenced in a study of cytotoxic CD8 clonotypes in ibrutinib-treated CLL. Here immunoSEQ multiplex PCR was the method, and the copy in TCRdb shows in-frame clones only, minus some. Among some 120,000 clones listed, about 53% were seen once. The source material was PBMCs, sampled after 24 months of ibrutinib treatment. These receptors were obtained from a human donor with chronic lymphocytic leukemia.

A remark on this clone: Other DNA sequences in this sample translate to the same CDR3. The chain carries TRBV27 and TRBJ1-4, with D possibly matching TRBD1 (5 bases). Trimming took off 8 bases at V and 4 bases at J, with 11 bases between the two ends. The CDR3 runs to 13 residues. Germline assignment: CDR1 MNHEY and CDR2 SMNVEV (reference sequence). This CDR3 is CASRGGVNEKLFF. As DNA, the CDR3 is TGTGCCAGCCGCGGGGGGGTTAATGAAAAACTGTTTTTT.

The chain combines TRBV7-9 with TRBJ1-6; D not resolved. CDR1 and CDR2 from the germline V gene are SEHNR and FQNEAQ (reference sequence). CDR3 size: 13 residues. V was pared by 5 bases and J by 7 bases, with 9 bases between. CDR3 sequence: CASSPEKNSPLHF. CDR3 sequence (DNA): TGTGCCAGCAGCCCCGAGAAAAATTCACCCCTCCACTTT. The full variable domain, its missing parts supplied by reference TRBV7-9 and TRBJ1-6, is DTGVSQNPRHKITKRGQNVTFRCDPISEHNRLYWYRQTLGQGPEFLTYFQNEAQLEKSRLLSDRFSAERPKGSFSTLEIQRTEQGDSAMYLCASSPEKNSPLHFGNGTRLTVT.

A few counts support this clone. The genes are TRBV30 and TRBJ1-2; 10 nucleotides match TRBD1. CDR1 is GTSNPN, CDR2 SVGIG, per germline (reference sequence). This CDR3 region has 14 residues. The J segment lost 8 bases and the V segment lost 2 bases, leaving 8 bases of the junction unmatched. The CDR3 nucleotides are TGTGCCTGGAGTAAGACAGGGGGCGCGCAGGGCTACACCTTC. Amino acid sequence: CAWSKTGGAQGYTF.

The chain links TRBV29-1 to TRBJ2-5; D tentatively reads TRBD1 or TRBD2 (6 bases each). V lost 6 bases, J lost 5 bases, and 16 bases lay in between. Germline assignment: CDR1 SQVTM and CDR2 ANQGSEA. This CDR3 is 13 amino acids long. CDR3 sequence (DNA): TGCAGCGTAGCCCCGGGGGCAGGGGAGACCCAGTACTTC. It translates to CSVAPGAGETQYF.

In this sample, this clone turned up a few times. V is TRBV6-5 and J is TRBJ1-1; D is unresolved. The CDR3 runs 13 residues. The V end lost 3 bases, the J end lost 5 bases, and 10 bases lay between the germline ends. CDR1 is MNHEY, CDR2 SVGAGI, per germline. Here the CDR3 reads CASSYGSGTEAFF. In DNA form, the CDR3 reads TGTGCCAGCAGTTATGGTTCCGGAACTGAAGCTTTCTTT.

V usage is TRBV6-1 and J usage is TRBJ1-2; D gene uncertain. Per germline, CDR1 MNHNS and CDR2 SASEGT. The CDR3 runs 14 residues. Trimming left V 3 bases short and J 4 bases short, with 12 bases between. Written as DNA, the CDR3 is TGTGCCAGCAGTGACCTGAGTCCGCTCTATGGCTACACCTTC. This translates into CASSDLSPLYGYTF.

This clone was seen a few times. The chain carries TRBV18 and TRBJ1-2, with D possibly being TRBD1 (5 bases). The CDR3 is made up of 13 amino acids. The V gene lost 3 bases and the J gene lost 5 bases, with 10 bases spanning the gap. Germline CDR1 reads KGHSH; CDR2 reads LQKENI. The CDR3 DNA reads as TGTGCCAGCTCACCGGGGCAGTCTTATGGCTACACCTTC. Translating gives CASSPGQSYGYTF. The complete variable domain, with remaining parts taken from reference TRBV18 and TRBJ1-2, reads NAGVMQNPRHLVRRRGQEARLRCSPMKGHSHVYWYRQLPEEGLKFMVYLQKENIIDESGMPKERFSAEFPKEGPSILRIQQVVRGDSAAYFCASSPGQSYGYTFGSGTRLTVV.

This clone was seen more than once but under ten times. The chain couples TRBV10-1 to TRBJ1-2; D not resolved. CDR3 size: 13 residues. Germline CDR1 WNHNN, CDR2 SYGVQD (reference sequence). Trimming removed 3 bases from V and 0 bases from J, with 5 bases in between. CDR3 coding DNA: TGCGCCAGCAGTGAAAGACCTAACTATGGCTACACCTTC. Amino acid sequence: CASSERPNYGYTF.

This clone came up a few times. V usage is TRBV6-4 and J usage is TRBJ1-1; no firm D call. The V gene lost 2 bases and the J gene lost 6 bases, with 10 bases spanning the gap. The CDR3 is made up of 13 amino acids. In germline, CDR1 is MRHNA, CDR2 SNTAGT. CDR3 DNA: TGTGCCAGCAGTGACGTTCCGGGAGCTGAAGCTTTCTTT. Encoded protein: CASSDVPGAEAFF.

The chain links TRBV9 to TRBJ2-5; 11 bases are shared with TRBD2. J lost 4 bases, V lost 3 bases, and 5 bases had no gene match. Germline loops: CDR1 SGDLS, CDR2 YYNGEE. The CDR3 has 15 residues. CDR3 DNA sequence: TGTGCCAGCAGCGGCGGACTAGCGGGCTCAGAGACCCAGTACTTC. Its translation is CASSGGLAGSETQYF.

This clone was seen once. This chain uses TRBV7-2 with TRBJ2-1; D is unclear. V was shortened by 1 base and J by 3 bases, with 7 bases between the two germline ends. Germline V lookup: CDR1 SGHTA, CDR2 FQGNSA. There are 14 residues in the CDR3. CDR3 loop: CASSLVTLYNEQFF. The CDR3 DNA is TGTGCCAGCAGCTTAGTTACCCTCTACAATGAGCAGTTCTTC.

This clone was observed a few times. This chain uses TRBV6-5 with TRBJ2-2; D remains ambiguous. The CDR3 is 12 residues long. V lost 6 bases to trimming and J lost 6 bases, with 8 bases between them. The germline CDR1 and CDR2 sequences are MNHEY and SVGAGI. CDR3 region: CASRRISGELFF. For the CDR3, the DNA is TGTGCCAGCAGGCGTATCTCCGGGGAGCTGTTTTTT.

The chain carries TRBV2 and TRBJ2-4; possibly TRBD2 for D (5 bases). This CDR3 is 16 amino acids long. Germline CDR1 is SNHLY and CDR2 is FYNNEI. The germline V and J ends were trimmed by 1 base and 3 bases, with 13 bases remaining between them. The CDR3 loop reads CASSEGETGRKNIQYF. As DNA, the CDR3 is TGTGCCAGCAGTGAAGGGGAGACCGGCCGCAAAAACATTCAGTACTTC.

This chain connects TRBV5-1 to TRBJ2-7; D possibly uses TRBD1 or TRBD2 (5 bases each). The CDR3 consists of 14 residues. The germline V gene encodes CDR1 SGHRS and CDR2 YFSETQ. Trimming took off 4 bases at V and 6 bases at J, with 17 bases between the two ends. CDR3 residues: CASSISGTNPEQYF. The DNA for the CDR3 is TGCGCCAGCAGCATCTCCGGGACGAATCCCGAGCAGTACTTC.

V is TRBV2 and J is TRBJ1-4, with no clear D. The CDR3 length is 15 residues. Germline V lookup: CDR1 SNHLY, CDR2 FYNNEI. Trimming took off 0 bases at V and 8 bases at J, with 13 bases between the two ends. The CDR3 bases are TGTGCCAGCAGTGAAGCCCGGGTTTACGGCGAAAAACTGTTTTTT. It is translated as CASSEARVYGEKLFF. Combining the CDR3 with reference TRBV2 and TRBJ1-4 gives the whole variable domain EPEVTQTPSHQVTQMGQEVILRCVPISNHLYFYWYRQILGQKVEFLVSFYNNEISEKSEIFDDQFSVERPDGSNFTLKIRSTKLEDSAMYFCASSEARVYGEKLFFGSGTQLSVL.

As to this clone: One junction end disagrees with the germline gene, perhaps due to a read error. The chain is built from TRBV4-2 and TRBJ2-5; no firm D call. CDR3 length: 13 amino acids. CDR1 LGHNA and CDR2 YNFKEQ come from the germline V gene. CDR3 region: CASSKDKLETQYF. CDR3 in DNA: TGTGCCAGCAGCAAAGACAAACTAGAGACCCAGTACTTC.

In its sample, this clone was seen many times. This chain links TRBV4-1 with TRBJ2-5; D is perhaps TRBD2 (6 bases). The V gene lost 8 bases and the J gene lost 13 bases, with 26 bases spanning the gap. Germline CDR1 reads MGHRA; CDR2 reads YSYEKL. This CDR3 has 14 amino acids. CDR3 nucleotides: TGCGCCAGCGGCGGGGCGATGGATCCCCCCGAGCGGTACTTC. Its protein product is CASGGAMDPPERYF.

This clone has more than one count but fewer than ten. The gene calls are TRBV4-2 and TRBJ1-1; 10 bases map to TRBD1. V dropped 4 bases and J dropped 6; count of bases not matched to a gene: 5. The CDR3 has 14 amino acids. Germline V lookup: CDR1 LGHNA, CDR2 YNFKEQ. The CDR3 region is CASSPVGQGAEAFF. DNA of the CDR3: TGTGCCAGCAGCCCTGTCGGACAGGGGGCTGAAGCTTTCTTT.

There are a few counts of this clone. The genes are TRBV6-5 and TRBJ1-2; no firm D call. The germline gives CDR1 MNHEY, CDR2 SVGAGI. The CDR3 has 14 residues. Trimming cost V 5 bases and J 0 bases, with 10 bases left between them. Written as DNA, the CDR3 is TGTGCCAGCAGTCAAGGGAAGGCTAACTATGGCTACACCTTC. It yields the protein CASSQGKANYGYTF.

The V call is TRBV9, the J call TRBJ2-3; TRBD1 aligns across 11 bases. J was trimmed by 6 bases and V by 1 base; bases with no gene match: 7. CDR3 length: 16 amino acids. Germline CDR1 is SGDLS and CDR2 is YYNGEE. The CDR3: CASSVLGQGASDTQYF. The CDR3, as DNA: TGTGCCAGCAGCGTATTAGGACAGGGGGCATCGGATACGCAGTATTTT. The full variable domain, with the rest looked up from reference TRBV9 and TRBJ2-3, is DSGVTQTPKHLITATGQRVTLRCSPRSGDLSVYWYQQSLDQGLQFLIQYYNGEERAKGNILERFSAQQFPDLHSELNLSSLELGDSALYFCASSVLGQGASDTQYFGPGTRLTVL.

The J gene is TRBJ1-5, the V gene TRBV18, with D hard to call. V was clipped by 0 bases and J by 1 base, with 4 bases between them. The CDR3 is 14 amino acids. Germline V gene data show CDR1 as KGHSH and CDR2 as LQKENI. CDR3 nucleotides: TGTGCCAGCTCACCACCGAACAGCAATCAGCCCCAGCATTTT. Encoded protein: CASSPPNSNQPQHF.